This T cell receptor beta chain was recorded in a study of chemoradiotherapy in HPV16-positive cancers. The wider study: Functional T-cell assays on a couple of HPV16-positive patients' cells defined candidate HPV-specific clones and common TCR motifs.

Samples were taken several times over chemoradiotherapy. The CDR3 extends over 15 amino acids. Germline V lookup: CDR1 LNHDA, CDR2 SQIVND (reference sequence). The V end lost 9 bases, the J end lost 5 bases, and 17 bases lay between the germline ends. Libraries were prepared by immunoSEQ multiplex PCR; TCRdb keeps only in-frame clonotypes and omits some of them. Altogether around 15,000 clones are present, nearly 70% being singletons, with the ten largest covering less than 20%. General study points: HPV-specific T cells were functionally defined from only a couple of HPV16-positive patients. Candidate HPV-specific clones and E7-related TCR motifs grew in tumor during treatment.

Points on this clone: Its antigen is not identified.

This sample was gathered from a patient who underwent chemoradiotherapy. The origin of this receptor is a human donor with HPV-associated anogenital cancer. This chain links TRBV19 with TRBJ1-6, with D possibly matching TRBD1 (6 bases). CDR3 nucleotides: TGTGCCAGCGCTCGGGGGGCGCAGGATAATTCACCCCTCCACTTT. This encodes CASARGAQDNSPLHF.